This T cell receptor beta chain emerged from a study of T cell repertoires in cytomegalovirus infection. Background on the study: Public TCR beta signatures marked donors with CMV infection and the matching HLA.

TCRdb called the reads again in MiXCR, with one record for every CDR3 protein. The table has around 450,000 distinct CDR3 sequences, about 11% seen once. In its sample, this clonotype was seen many times. The antigen is undetermined. Study observations and caveats: The cumulative frequency of public TCR beta families distinguished individuals who carried CMV together with the relevant HLA.

Germline CDR1 SEHNR, CDR2 FQNEAQ (reference sequence). The V gene end was trimmed by 2 bases and the J gene end by 2 bases; junction bases not matched to a gene: 20. This CDR3 has 20 residues. The origin of this receptor is a human donor in good health (CMV status not recorded). Some clones in this sample may be carry-over from other donors' samples. The chain links TRBV7-9 to TRBJ2-5; 7 bases align to TRBD2. What was sequenced was PBMCs. In nucleotides, the CDR3 is TGTGCCAGCAGCTTACAAACCTTAGCGGGTCTTCCTCGGGGACAAGAGACCCAGTACTTC. This translates into CASSLQTLAGLPRGQETQYF.